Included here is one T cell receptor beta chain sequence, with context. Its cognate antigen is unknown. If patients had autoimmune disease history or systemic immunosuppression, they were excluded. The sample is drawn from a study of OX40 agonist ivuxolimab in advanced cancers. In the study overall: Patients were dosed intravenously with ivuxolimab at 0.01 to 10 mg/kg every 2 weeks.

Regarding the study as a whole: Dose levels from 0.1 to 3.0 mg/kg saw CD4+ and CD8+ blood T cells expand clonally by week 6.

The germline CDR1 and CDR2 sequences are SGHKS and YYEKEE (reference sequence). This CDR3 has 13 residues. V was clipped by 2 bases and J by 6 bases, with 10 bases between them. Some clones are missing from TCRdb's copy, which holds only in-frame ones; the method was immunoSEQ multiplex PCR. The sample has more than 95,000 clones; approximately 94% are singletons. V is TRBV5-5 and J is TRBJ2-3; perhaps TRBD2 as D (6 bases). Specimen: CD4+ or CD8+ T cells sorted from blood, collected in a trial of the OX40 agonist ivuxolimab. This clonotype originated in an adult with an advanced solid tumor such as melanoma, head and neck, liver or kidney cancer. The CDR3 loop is CASSLNGGDTQYF. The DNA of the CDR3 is TGTGCCAGCAGCTTAAACGGAGGGGATACGCAGTATTTT.